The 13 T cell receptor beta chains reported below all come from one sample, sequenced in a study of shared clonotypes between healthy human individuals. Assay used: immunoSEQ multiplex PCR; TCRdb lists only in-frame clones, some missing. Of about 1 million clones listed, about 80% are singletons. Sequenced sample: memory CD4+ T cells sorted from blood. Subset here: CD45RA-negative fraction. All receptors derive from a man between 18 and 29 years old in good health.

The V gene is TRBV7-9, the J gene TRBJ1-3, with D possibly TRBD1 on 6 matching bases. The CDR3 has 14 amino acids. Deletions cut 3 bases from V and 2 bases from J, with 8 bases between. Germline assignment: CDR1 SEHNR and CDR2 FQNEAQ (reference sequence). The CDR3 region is CASSFSGAGNTIYF. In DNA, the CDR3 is TGTGCCAGCAGCTTCTCAGGGGCTGGAAACACCATATATTTT.

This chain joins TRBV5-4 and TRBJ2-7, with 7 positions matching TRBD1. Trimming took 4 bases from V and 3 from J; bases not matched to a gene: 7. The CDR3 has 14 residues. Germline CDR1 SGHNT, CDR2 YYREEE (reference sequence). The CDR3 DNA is TGTGCCAGCAGCCGGGACAGAGGAATCTACGAGCAGTACTTC. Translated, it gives CASSRDRGIYEQYF. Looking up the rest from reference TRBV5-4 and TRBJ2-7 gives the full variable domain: ETGVTQSPTHLIKTRGQQVTLRCSSQSGHNTVSWYQQALGQGPQFIFQYYREEENGRGNFPPRFSGLQFPNYSSELNVNALELDDSALYLCASSRDRGIYEQYFGPGTRLTVT.

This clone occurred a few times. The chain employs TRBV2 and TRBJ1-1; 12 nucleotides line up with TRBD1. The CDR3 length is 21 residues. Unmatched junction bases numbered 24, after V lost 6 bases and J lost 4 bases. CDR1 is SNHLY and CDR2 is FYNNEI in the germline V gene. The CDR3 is CASRTRRSIWDRGQEGTEAFF. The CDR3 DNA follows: TGTGCCAGCAGAACCCGACGAAGTATATGGGACAGGGGGCAAGAGGGCACTGAAGCTTTCTTT.

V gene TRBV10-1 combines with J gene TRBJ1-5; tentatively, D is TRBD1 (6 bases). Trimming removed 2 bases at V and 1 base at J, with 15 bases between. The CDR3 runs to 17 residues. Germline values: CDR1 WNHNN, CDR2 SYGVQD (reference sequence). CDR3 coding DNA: TGCGCCAGCAGTGAGAAAGGTGGACAGACGAGCAATCAGCCCCAGCATTTT. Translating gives CASSEKGGQTSNQPQHF.

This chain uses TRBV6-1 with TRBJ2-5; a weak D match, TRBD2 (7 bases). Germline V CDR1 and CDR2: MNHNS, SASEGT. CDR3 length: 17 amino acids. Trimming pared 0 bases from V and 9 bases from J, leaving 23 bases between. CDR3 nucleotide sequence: TGTGCCAGCAGTGAAGCCTTTGGAGGGAAGGGGGGGCGTCCCCAGTACTTC. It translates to CASSEAFGGKGGRPQYF.

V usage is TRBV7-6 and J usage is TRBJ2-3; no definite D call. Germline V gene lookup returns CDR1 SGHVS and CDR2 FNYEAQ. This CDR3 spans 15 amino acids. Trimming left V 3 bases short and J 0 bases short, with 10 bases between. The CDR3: CASSFRAPSTDTQYF. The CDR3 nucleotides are TGTGCCAGCAGCTTCCGGGCGCCCAGCACAGATACGCAGTATTTT.

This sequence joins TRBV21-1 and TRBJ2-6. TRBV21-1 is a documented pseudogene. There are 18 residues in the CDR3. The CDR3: CASSKRSDGPSGANVLTF. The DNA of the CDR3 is TGTGCCAGCAGCAAACGGTCGGACGGACCCTCTGGGGCCAACGTCCTGACTTTC.

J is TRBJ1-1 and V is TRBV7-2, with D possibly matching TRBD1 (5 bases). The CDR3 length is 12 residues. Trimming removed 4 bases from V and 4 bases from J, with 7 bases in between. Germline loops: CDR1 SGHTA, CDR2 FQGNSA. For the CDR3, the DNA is TGTGCCAGCAGCTCAGGGATCACTGAAGCTTTCTTT. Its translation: CASSSGITEAFF.

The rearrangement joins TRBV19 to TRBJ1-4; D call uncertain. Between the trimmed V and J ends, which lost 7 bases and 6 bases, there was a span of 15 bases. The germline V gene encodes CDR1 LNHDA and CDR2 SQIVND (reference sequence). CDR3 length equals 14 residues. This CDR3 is CASTLGPKDEKLFF. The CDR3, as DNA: TGTGCCAGTACCCTAGGCCCCAAGGATGAAAAACTGTTTTTT. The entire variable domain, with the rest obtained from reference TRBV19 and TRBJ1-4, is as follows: DGGITQSPKYLFRKEGQNVTLSCEQNLNHDAMYWYRQDPGQGLRLIYYSQIVNDFQKGDIAEGYSVSREKKESFPLTVTSAQKNPTAFYLCASTLGPKDEKLFFGSGTQLSVL.

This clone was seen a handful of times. In DNA, the CDR3 is TGTGCCAGCACCCTTTTAGCCGGGACAGAATATAGCAATCAGCCCCAGCATTTT. Protein product: CASTLLAGTEYSNQPQHF. The chain recombines TRBV7-3 with TRBJ1-5; 7 bases are shared with TRBD1. Trimming removed 7 bases from V and 0 bases from J; junction bases left unmatched: 15. Germline V gives CDR1 SGHTA, CDR2 FQGTGA. CDR3 size: 18 residues.

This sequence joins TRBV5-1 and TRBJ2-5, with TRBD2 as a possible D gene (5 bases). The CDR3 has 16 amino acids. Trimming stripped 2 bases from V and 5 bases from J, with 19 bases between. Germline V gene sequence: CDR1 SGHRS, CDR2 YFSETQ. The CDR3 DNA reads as TGCGCCAGCAGCTTTGGGAATACGGGGTCCGGGGAGACCCAGTACTTC. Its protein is CASSFGNTGSGETQYF.

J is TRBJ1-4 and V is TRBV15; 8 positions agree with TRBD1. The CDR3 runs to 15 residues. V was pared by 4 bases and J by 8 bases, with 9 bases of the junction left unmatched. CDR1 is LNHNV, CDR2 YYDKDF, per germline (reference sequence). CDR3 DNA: TGTGCCACCAGCACCCCGACAGGGGTTGAGGAAAAACTGTTTTTT. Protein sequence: CATSTPTGVEEKLFF.

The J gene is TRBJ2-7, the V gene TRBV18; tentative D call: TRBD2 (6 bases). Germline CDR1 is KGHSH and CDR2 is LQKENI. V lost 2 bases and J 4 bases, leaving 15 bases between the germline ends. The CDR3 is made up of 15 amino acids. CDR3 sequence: CASSPTPGVGYEQYF. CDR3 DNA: TGTGCCAGCTCACCAACGCCGGGAGTAGGGTACGAGCAGTACTTC.